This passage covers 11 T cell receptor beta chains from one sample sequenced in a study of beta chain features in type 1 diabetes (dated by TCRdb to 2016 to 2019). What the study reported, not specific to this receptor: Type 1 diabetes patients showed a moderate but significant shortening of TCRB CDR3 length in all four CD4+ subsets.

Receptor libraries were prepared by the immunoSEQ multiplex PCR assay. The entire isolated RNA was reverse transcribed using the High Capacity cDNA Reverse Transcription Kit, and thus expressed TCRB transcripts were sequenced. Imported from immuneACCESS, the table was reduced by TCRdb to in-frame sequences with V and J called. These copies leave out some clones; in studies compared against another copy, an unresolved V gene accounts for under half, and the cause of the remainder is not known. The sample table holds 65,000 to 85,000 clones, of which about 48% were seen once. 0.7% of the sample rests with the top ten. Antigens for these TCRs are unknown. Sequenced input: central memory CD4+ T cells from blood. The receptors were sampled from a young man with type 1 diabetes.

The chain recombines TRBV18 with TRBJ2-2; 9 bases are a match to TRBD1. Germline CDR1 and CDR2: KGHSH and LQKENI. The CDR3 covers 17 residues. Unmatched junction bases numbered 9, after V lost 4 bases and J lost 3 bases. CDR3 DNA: TGTGCCAGCTCACTCAGTCGACAGGGGGTGTACACCGGGGAGCTGTTTTTT. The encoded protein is CASSLSRQGVYTGELFF.

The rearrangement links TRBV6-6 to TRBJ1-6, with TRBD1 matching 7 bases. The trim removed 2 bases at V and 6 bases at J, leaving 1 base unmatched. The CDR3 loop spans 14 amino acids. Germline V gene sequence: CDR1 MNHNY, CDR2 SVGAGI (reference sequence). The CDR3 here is CASSYDRANSPLHF. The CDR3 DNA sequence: TGTGCCAGCAGTTACGACAGGGCTAATTCACCCCTCCACTTT.

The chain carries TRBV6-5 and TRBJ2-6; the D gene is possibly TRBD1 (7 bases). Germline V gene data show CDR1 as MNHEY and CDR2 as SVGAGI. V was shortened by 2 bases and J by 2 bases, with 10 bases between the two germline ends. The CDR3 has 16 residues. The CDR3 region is CASSYGGGAGANVLTF. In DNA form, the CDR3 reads TGTGCCAGCAGTTACGGAGGGGGCGCTGGGGCCAACGTCCTGACTTTC.

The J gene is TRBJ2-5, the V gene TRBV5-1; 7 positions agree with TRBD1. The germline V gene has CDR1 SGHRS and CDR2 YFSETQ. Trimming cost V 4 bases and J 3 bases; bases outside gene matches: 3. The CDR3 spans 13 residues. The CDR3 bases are TGCGCCAGCAGCACCGGGACAGAAGAGACCCAGTACTTC. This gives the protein CASSTGTEETQYF.

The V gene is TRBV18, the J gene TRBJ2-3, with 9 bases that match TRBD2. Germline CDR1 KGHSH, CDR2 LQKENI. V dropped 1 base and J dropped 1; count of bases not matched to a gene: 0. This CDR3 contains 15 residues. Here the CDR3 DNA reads TGTGCCAGCTCACCACGGACTAGCGGCACAGATACGCAGTATTTT. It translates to CASSPRTSGTDTQYF.

In nucleotides, the CDR3 is TGTGCCAGCAGCTTAGGGAACAGGGGGCAAACTGAAGCTTTCTTT. Encoded protein: CASSLGNRGQTEAFF. The rearrangement links TRBV11-2 to TRBJ1-1; 9 bases agree with TRBD1. This CDR3 is 15 amino acids long. The V and J ends lost 1 base and 5 bases, in that order; junction bases with no gene match: 5. The V gene's germline CDR1 is SGHAT and CDR2 FQNNGV.

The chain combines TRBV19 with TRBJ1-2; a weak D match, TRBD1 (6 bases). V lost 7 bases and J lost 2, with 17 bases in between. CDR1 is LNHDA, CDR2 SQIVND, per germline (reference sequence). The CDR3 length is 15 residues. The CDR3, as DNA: TGTGCCAGTACCCCTCAGACAGGAAACAACTATGGCTACACCTTC. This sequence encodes CASTPQTGNNYGYTF.

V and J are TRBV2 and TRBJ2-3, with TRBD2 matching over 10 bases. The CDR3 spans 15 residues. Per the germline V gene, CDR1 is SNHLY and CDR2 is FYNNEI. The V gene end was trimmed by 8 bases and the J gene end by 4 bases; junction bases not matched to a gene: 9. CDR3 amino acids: CASGRIAGGADTQYF. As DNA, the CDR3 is TGTGCCAGCGGGAGGATAGCGGGAGGCGCAGATACGCAGTATTTT.

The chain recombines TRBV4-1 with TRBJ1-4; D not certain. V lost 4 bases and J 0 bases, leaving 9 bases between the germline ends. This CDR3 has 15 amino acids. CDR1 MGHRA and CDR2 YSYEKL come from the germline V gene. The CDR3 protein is CASSRETATNEKLFF. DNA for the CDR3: TGCGCCAGCAGCCGGGAGACGGCAACTAATGAAAAACTGTTTTTT.

Here the CDR3 DNA reads TGTGCCAGCCGTGTGAGAACCGATCAGCCCCAGCATTTT. Translated, it gives CASRVRTDQPQHF. V and J are TRBV2 and TRBJ1-5; unclear D gene. CDR3 length equals 13 residues. Trimming cost V 8 bases and J 5 bases, with 13 bases left between them. The germline V gene encodes CDR1 SNHLY and CDR2 FYNNEI.

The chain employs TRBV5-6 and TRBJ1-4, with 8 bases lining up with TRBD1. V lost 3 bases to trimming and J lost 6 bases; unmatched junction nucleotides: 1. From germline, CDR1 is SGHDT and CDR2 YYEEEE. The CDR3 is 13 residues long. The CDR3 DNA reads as TGTGCCAGCAGCTGGGGACAGGATGAAAAACTGTTTTTT. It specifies CASSWGQDEKLFF.